This entry describes one TCR beta chain. Germline V lookup: CDR1 SGHRS, CDR2 YFSETQ. The CDR3 has 15 amino acids. The record originates from a study of monozygotic twins with inflammatory bowel disease. Molecular identifiers with 6-nucleotide sample barcodes were added during cDNA synthesis via template switching. TCRdb re-called the 5' RACE reads and catalogs CDR3 proteins one per entry, DNA excluded. Recorded for this sample: under 200,000 distinct CDR3 sequences. The chain is built from TRBV5-1 and TRBJ2-7; TCRdb proposes TRBD2, but this gene call is untestable without DNA. The sequenced material came from blood. The sequence derives from a human donor with ulcerative colitis or Crohn's disease, or a healthy co-twin of an affected twin (not recorded which). CDR3 sequence reads: CASTPSGSDAYEQYF.